What follows are 27 T cell receptor beta chains derived from one specimen sequenced in a study of cytomegalovirus exposure and HLA in healthy donors. A multiplex PCR was run with 60 Vbeta primers and 13 Jbeta primers. Libraries were prepared by immunoSEQ multiplex PCR; TCRdb keeps only in-frame clonotypes and omits some of them. This sample carries some 150,000 clones, roughly four fifths of them seen once, and the ten largest clones take 1.4% to 1.5%. Sequences were obtained from PBMCs. The receptors were gathered from a man aged 30 to 39 in good health and CMV-seropositive.

The rearrangement joins TRBV6-1 to TRBJ2-5; weak D call: TRBD2 (5 bases). Germline V gene sequence: CDR1 MNHNS, CDR2 SASEGT. Trimming left V 6 bases short and J 2 bases short, with 13 bases between. This CDR3 spans 14 amino acids. The CDR3 bases are TGTGCCAGCAGGGGAACCCGGGGACAAGAGACCCAGTACTTC. Protein: CASRGTRGQETQYF.

This clone turned up a few times. This chain joins TRBV19 and TRBJ2-1, with unresolved D. CDR1 and CDR2 (germline): LNHDA, SQIVND (reference sequence). CDR3 length: 12 residues. Trimming removed 5 bases at V and 6 bases at J, with 8 bases between. CDR3 amino acids: CASSSGVNEQFF. The CDR3 bases are TGTGCCAGTAGTTCCGGTGTCAATGAGCAGTTCTTC.

V is TRBV11-2 and J is TRBJ2-4; TRBD2 matches at 9 bases. This CDR3 is 19 amino acids long. CDR1 and CDR2 from the germline V gene are SGHAT and FQNNGV. With V trimmed by 1 base and J by 1 base, 11 bases remained unmatched. CDR3 in DNA: TGTGCCAGCAGCTTAGGGGGGATAGCGGGAGCCGGGGCCAAAAACATTCAGTACTTC. It codes for CASSLGGIAGAGAKNIQYF.

The rearrangement joins TRBV6-1 to TRBJ2-1; 9 bases line up with TRBD2. CDR1 is MNHNS, CDR2 SASEGT, per germline. The CDR3 spans 14 residues. CDR3 in amino acids: CAVLSGGTYNEQFF. The CDR3 nucleotides read TGTGCAGTCCTTAGCGGGGGAACTTACAATGAGCAGTTCTTC.

This clone occurred a few times. The chain links TRBV6-5 to TRBJ2-2; perhaps TRBD2 as D (5 bases). The germline V gene encodes CDR1 MNHEY and CDR2 SVGAGI. The CDR3 is made up of 15 amino acids. The V and J ends lost 2 bases and 4 bases respectively, with 11 bases between them. The CDR3 DNA reads as TGTGCCAGCAGTTACGAGGGATTGGTCACCGGGGAGCTGTTTTTT. It is translated as CASSYEGLVTGELFF.

The chain couples TRBV5-4 to TRBJ1-2, with TRBD1 as a possible D gene (5 bases). Germline V gives CDR1 SGHNT, CDR2 YYREEE (reference sequence). CDR3 length: 16 residues. V dropped 4 bases and J dropped 2 bases, with 18 bases sitting between them. The CDR3, as DNA: TGTGCCAGCAGCATCCCCGGGGGGGTAGGGAACTATGGCTACACCTTC. Translation gives CASSIPGGVGNYGYTF. The variable domain in full, with the rest retrieved from reference TRBV5-4 and TRBJ1-2, is ETGVTQSPTHLIKTRGQQVTLRCSSQSGHNTVSWYQQALGQGPQFIFQYYREEENGRGNFPPRFSGLQFPNYSSELNVNALELDDSALYLCASSIPGGVGNYGYTFGSGTRLTVV.

Only a few counts were recorded for this clone. The chain combines TRBV6-1 with TRBJ1-3; no clear D. The CDR3 sequence is 15 residues long. In germline, CDR1 is MNHNS, CDR2 SASEGT. The V end was cut by 4 bases, the J end by 0 bases, with 10 bases between. DNA for the CDR3: TGTGCCAGCAGTGGCGGACTCCACTCTGGAAACACCATATATTTT. This encodes CASSGGLHSGNTIYF.

V gene TRBV18 combines with J gene TRBJ2-7; 9 bases line up with TRBD1. This CDR3 has 14 amino acids. Germline V gene data show CDR1 as KGHSH and CDR2 as LQKENI. With V trimmed by 3 bases and J by 3 bases, 3 bases remained unmatched. CDR3 in DNA: TGTGCCAGCTCACCTGGGACAGGGTACTACGAGCAGTACTTC. Its translation is CASSPGTGYYEQYF.

The gene calls are TRBV5-5 and TRBJ2-7, with TRBD1 matching 9 bases. This CDR3 is built from 16 residues. Germline V gene sequence: CDR1 SGHKS, CDR2 YYEKEE (reference sequence). V was pared by 1 base and J by 5 bases, with 10 bases of the junction left unmatched. This CDR3 reads CASSLILGTGRNEQYF. CDR3 in DNA: TGTGCCAGCAGCTTGATCCTCGGGACAGGGCGTAACGAGCAGTACTTC.

This clone was observed a single time. V gene TRBV19 combines with J gene TRBJ2-7; 9 bases line up with TRBD1. This CDR3 spans 13 amino acids. Germline assignment: CDR1 LNHDA and CDR2 SQIVND (reference sequence). V was pared by 5 bases and J by 2 bases, with 1 base of the junction left unmatched. The CDR3 DNA follows: TGTGCCAGTAGTGGGACAGGGACCTACGAGCAGTACTTC. This gives the protein CASSGTGTYEQYF.

The chain joins TRBV5-8 to TRBJ1-2; 8 bases align to TRBD1. Germline V CDR1 and CDR2: SGHTS, YDEGEE. V lost 4 bases to trimming and J lost 2 bases; unmatched junction nucleotides: 4. The CDR3 has 14 residues. As DNA, the CDR3 is TGTGCCAGCAGCGGGGGACAGGCCAACTATGGCTACACCTTC. Its protein product is CASSGGQANYGYTF. The full variable domain, in which reference TRBV5-8 and TRBJ1-2 provide the parts outside the CDR3, is EAGVTQSPTHLIKTRGQQATLRCSPISGHTSVYWYQQALGLGLQFLLWYDEGEERNRGNFPPRFSGRQFPNYSSELNVNALELEDSALYLCASSGGQANYGYTFGSGTRLTVV.

The chain is built from TRBV30 and TRBJ1-5; 7 nucleotides match TRBD1. After removal of 1 base from V and 11 bases from J, the junction contained 8 bases not matched to a gene. The CDR3 runs to 13 residues. CDR1 GTSNPN and CDR2 SVGIG come from the germline V gene (reference sequence). The CDR3 coding sequence is TGTGCCTGGAGTGACCAGGGGGATGGGACCCAGCATTTT. It translates to CAWSDQGDGTQHF.

The chain has TRBV18 and TRBJ2-7; TRBD2 aligns across 9 bases. This CDR3 region has 14 residues. Germline CDR1 reads KGHSH; CDR2 reads LQKENI. V was clipped by 4 bases and J by 7 bases; unmatched bases: 8. This chain's CDR3 is CASSRASGDGEQYF. CDR3 nucleotide sequence: TGTGCCAGCTCACGGGCTAGCGGGGATGGAGAGCAGTACTTC.

This clone was detected a few times. V usage is TRBV6-1 and J usage is TRBJ1-5, with 10 bases aligning to TRBD1. The germline V gene has CDR1 MNHNS and CDR2 SASEGT. Trimming removed 7 bases from V and 6 bases from J; junction bases left unmatched: 6. The CDR3 loop spans 14 amino acids. The CDR3 protein is CASTGDRGVQPQHF. In DNA form, the CDR3 reads TGTGCCAGCACCGGGGACAGGGGAGTTCAGCCCCAGCATTTT.

CDR3 sequence: CASSSQVSTDTQYF. The CDR3, as DNA: TGTGCCAGCAGTTCACAGGTCAGCACAGATACGCAGTATTTT. This chain connects TRBV2 to TRBJ2-3; perhaps TRBD1 as D (5 bases). Germline lookup yields CDR1 SNHLY and CDR2 FYNNEI. V lost 5 bases to trimming and J lost 0 bases, with 9 bases between them. The CDR3 consists of 14 residues.

The chain links TRBV12-5 to TRBJ2-5; TRBD1 agrees at 7 bases. J gave up 2 bases and V 5 bases, and 5 bases lay outside the gene matches. The CDR3 length is 14 residues. Germline CDR1 is LGHNT and CDR2 is FRNRAP. Here the CDR3 DNA reads TGTGCTAGTGGTCCCGGGACAGCGCAAGAGACCCAGTACTTC. This gives the protein CASGPGTAQETQYF.

This chain connects TRBV29-1 to TRBJ1-2, with D possibly TRBD1 on 6 matching bases. Trimming removed 8 bases from V and 3 bases from J, with 22 bases in between. Germline V gene data show CDR1 as SQVTM and CDR2 as ANQGSEA. This CDR3 is built from 15 residues. Here the CDR3 reads CSFVDYRDLYYGYTF. CDR3 DNA sequence: TGCAGCTTTGTGGATTACAGGGATCTATACTATGGCTACACCTTC. Combining the CDR3 with reference TRBV29-1 and TRBJ1-2 gives the whole variable domain SAVISQKPSRDICQRGTSLTIQCQVDSQVTMMFWYRQQPGQSLTLIATANQGSEATYESGFVIDKFPISRPNLTFSTLTVSNMSPEDSSIYLCSFVDYRDLYYGYTFGSGTRLTVV.

The V gene is TRBV7-6, the J gene TRBJ2-1; 8 positions match TRBD1. This CDR3 spans 16 amino acids. Trimming cost V 0 bases and J 6 bases; bases outside gene matches: 7. Germline V gene lookup returns CDR1 SGHVS and CDR2 FNYEAQ. CDR3 sequence: CASSLAQGASGNEQFF. DNA for the CDR3: TGTGCCAGCAGCTTAGCCCAGGGGGCCAGTGGCAATGAGCAGTTCTTC.

This chain joins TRBV5-1 and TRBJ2-7; tentative D call: TRBD2 (6 bases). This CDR3 contains 14 residues. Trimming cost V 4 bases and J 2 bases, with 13 bases left between them. Germline CDR1 SGHRS, CDR2 YFSETQ. Here the CDR3 reads CASSPGDLPYEQYF. Here the CDR3 DNA reads TGCGCCAGCAGCCCCGGGGACTTGCCCTACGAGCAGTACTTC.

The V and J genes are TRBV9 and TRBJ2-1, with D perhaps matching TRBD1 (5 bases). The germline V gene has CDR1 SGDLS and CDR2 YYNGEE. The CDR3 length is 13 residues. Trimming took 0 bases from V and 15 from J, leaving 16 bases between them. In nucleotides, the CDR3 is TGTGCCAGCAGCGTAGTAGCTGACAGTATACTGTTCTTC. Residues: CASSVVADSILFF.

V and J are TRBV2 and TRBJ2-7, with 10 bases aligning to TRBD1. The V gene end was trimmed by 5 bases and the J gene end by 6 bases; junction bases not matched to a gene: 10. This CDR3 contains 15 residues. Germline values: CDR1 SNHLY, CDR2 FYNNEI. The CDR3 coding sequence is TGTGCCAGCAGTAGAGCCCGGGACAGGGGACTCGAGCAGTACTTC. Translation gives CASSRARDRGLEQYF. The whole variable domain, filled in from reference TRBV2 and TRBJ2-7, reads EPEVTQTPSHQVTQMGQEVILRCVPISNHLYFYWYRQILGQKVEFLVSFYNNEISEKSEIFDDQFSVERPDGSNFTLKIRSTKLEDSAMYFCASSRARDRGLEQYFGPGTRLTVT.

The table lists this clone with a few counts. The chain joins TRBV5-6 to TRBJ2-7, with 11 bases identical to TRBD1. Germline values: CDR1 SGHDT, CDR2 YYEEEE. V dropped 4 bases and J dropped 2; count of bases not matched to a gene: 5. CDR3 length: 15 residues. CDR3 nucleotides: TGTGCCAGCAGCCTAGGACAGGGGGCGACCTACGAGCAGTACTTC. It encodes CASSLGQGATYEQYF.

The CDR3 is CASSPARTGELFF. The CDR3 coding sequence is TGTGCCAGCAGCCCCGCACGGACCGGGGAGCTGTTTTTT. This chain connects TRBV7-3 to TRBJ2-2; D uncertain. Germline CDR1 and CDR2: SGHTA and FQGTGA. The V and J ends lost 5 bases and 5 bases respectively, with 9 bases between them. The CDR3 runs to 13 residues.

This clone was seen a few times. The chain links TRBV5-4 to TRBJ1-1; TRBD1 matches at 7 bases. CDR3 length: 14 residues. Germline assignment: CDR1 SGHNT and CDR2 YYREEE (reference sequence). Trimming removed 2 bases from V and 6 bases from J; junction bases left unmatched: 7. This chain's CDR3 is CASSLRQGVAEAFF. The CDR3 DNA sequence: TGTGCCAGCAGCTTAAGACAGGGCGTCGCTGAAGCTTTCTTT.

The gene calls are TRBV5-1 and TRBJ1-5; D gene uncertain. CDR1 is SGHRS and CDR2 is YFSETQ in the germline V gene. Between the trimmed V and J ends, which lost 3 bases and 0 bases, there was a span of 7 bases. The CDR3 spans 14 residues. As DNA, the CDR3 is TGCGCCAGCAGCTGGGGAGATAGCAATCAGCCCCAGCATTTT. This translates into CASSWGDSNQPQHF. Combining the CDR3 with reference TRBV5-1 and TRBJ1-5 gives the whole variable domain KAGVTQTPRYLIKTRGQQVTLSCSPISGHRSVSWYQQTPGQGLQFLFEYFSETQRNKGNFPGRFSGRQFSNSRSEMNVSTLELGDSALYLCASSWGDSNQPQHFGDGTRLSIL.

The chain couples TRBV18 to TRBJ2-7; tentatively, D is TRBD2 (5 bases). V was cut by 6 bases and J by 2 bases, with 17 bases left in between. Germline CDR1 and CDR2: KGHSH and LQKENI. The CDR3 runs 15 residues. The CDR3: CASSPDEGDTYEQYF. In DNA form, the CDR3 reads TGTGCCAGCTCCCCTGATGAGGGAGATACCTACGAGCAGTACTTC.

The chain uses TRBV5-4 and TRBJ2-1; 10 nucleotides match TRBD2. CDR3 size: 15 residues. Germline CDR1 SGHNT, CDR2 YYREEE (reference sequence). Losses at the gene ends were 3 bases for V and 6 bases for J; bases not matched to a gene: 6. The DNA of the CDR3 is TGTGCCAGCAGCTCACTAGCGGGAACGGGCAATGAGCAGTTCTTC. It specifies CASSSLAGTGNEQFF.